This T cell receptor (beta chain) was recorded in a study of blood T cell repertoires in COVID-19 (dated by TCRdb to about 2020). Regarding the complete study: Samples covering the acute and convalescent phases of COVID-19 were provided by collaborators in the United States, Italy and Spain. The prospective study material was composed of cDNA or gDNA derived from T cells, B-cell-depleted T cells, or PBMCs. The dataset comprised deeply sampled blood TCRbeta repertoires from subjects exposed to, actively infected with, or recovered from COVID-19. A freely available public database, intended as a resource for researchers studying the immune response to SARS-CoV-2, is where the repertoires were released. Samples were obtained from the ongoing ImmuneRACE study (first 160 participants) and from about 1,300 subjects provided by 6 global collaborators. Nearly every sample came with metadata listing a de-identified subject ID, COVID-19 status, age in years and sex. Where available, HLA class I and class II types were taken from metadata supplied by the sample provider and were not determined by assay-based typing.

Looking up the germline V gene (reference sequence) yields CDR1 GTSNPN and CDR2 SVGIG. The CDR3 starts with the cysteine, ends with the phenylalanine, and has 12 residues. CDR3 DNA is the only sequence kept; it has 36 bases, read in frame from the first base. Cut back by 3 bases and 8 bases, the V and J ends lie 13 bases apart. In Seattle, one collaborating source enrolled patients while the infection was active and tracked those patients longitudinally over the course of disease. The collaborating institutions used their own protocols to collect whole blood in K2EDTA tubes. For TCRbeta analysis, collaborators shipped samples in one of three forms: frozen whole blood, isolated PBMCs, or DNA extracted from either of those sample types. Summary of the overall study and its limitations: How much clinical and demographic metadata was included differed by source and by participant, and the metadata was provided uncurated.

On this clone itself: It has no known antigen specificity. Per-base qualities were not stored, and no clone one base away is much larger.

TCRbeta CDR3 regions were amplified from genomic DNA using the immunoSEQ Assay, a bias-controlled multiplex PCR. From the authors' description of their analysis: The number of nucleated cells in each sample was estimated by amplification of reference gene primers within the assay. To quantify the absolute abundance of each unique TCRbeta CDR3 rearrangement, sequence reads were collapsed and filtered. Productive Simpson clonality was computed per sample as the square root of Simpson's diversity index over productive rearrangements. TCRdb retrieved this table from immuneACCESS and kept in-frame rearrangements only. Not all clones are present; in checked studies, unresolved V genes account for under half, and no reason is known for the remainder. The V and J calls and clone size are taken from that table; D and trimming were inferred from the DNA. In this sample the table shows approximately 500,000 clones, roughly 91% of which occur a single time. Under 8.5% of the sample goes to the ten largest clones.

The clonotype was recovered from a woman aged 50 to 60 with COVID-19, enrolled during active disease. Recombination linked TRBV30 to TRBJ1-2; too little of a D gene remains to name it. Specimen: peripheral blood. In nucleotides, the sequence is TGTGCCTGGAGGCCTCCGGGTCACGGCTACACCTTC. Its translation reads: CAWRPPGHGYTF.